The rows below give T cell receptor beta chains drawn from one sample of a study of naive and memory T cell subsets. One entry per CDR3 protein, called by TCRdb with MiXCR from the 5' RACE reads. This sample yields 45,000 to 55,000 distinct CDR3 sequences, of which roughly 4.7% are seen a single time; around 0.8% belongs to the top ten. Receptors were obtained from a female donor in good health. CDR3s include the opening cysteine and the closing phenylalanine or tryptophan. The order of the fields is CDR3 length, V gene, clone size, J gene, CDR3 protein. Some rows have no size entry. The others give once, few or many, or a class for an expanded clone.

length: 15; V: TRBV5-6; size: .; J: TRBJ1-2; CDR3: CASSLGPGTNYGYTF
length: 15; V: TRBV29-1; size: many; J: TRBJ2-2; CDR3: CSVVSQGISGRELFF
length: 12; V: TRBV19; size: many; J: TRBJ1-2; CDR3: CASNRGTDGYTF
length: 13; V: TRBV7-2; size: many; J: TRBJ1-1; CDR3: CASSRDANTEAFF
length: 15; V: TRBV7-2; size: many; J: TRBJ2-1; CDR3: CASSDGTSRFNEQFF
length: 11; V: TRBV28; size: many; J: TRBJ2-1; CDR3: CASSHRDRRFF
length: 13; V: TRBV12-3/TRBV12-4; size: many; J: TRBJ2-1; CDR3: CASTPGLRYEQFF
length: 15; V: TRBV12-3/TRBV12-4; size: few; J: TRBJ2-5; CDR3: CASSRAGTLQETQYF
length: 15; V: TRBV10-3; size: many; J: TRBJ2-3; CDR3: CAISESNRVRDTQYF
length: 13; V: TRBV29-1; size: many; J: TRBJ2-2; CDR3: CSVGTSGTGELFF
length: 12; V: TRBV30; size: many; J: TRBJ2-1; CDR3: CAWSARFNEQFF
length: 12; V: TRBV20-1; size: many; J: TRBJ2-3; CDR3: CSAYRLTDTQYF
length: 17; V: TRBV29-1; size: .; J: TRBJ2-7; CDR3: CSLDGGGAGPPSYEQYF
length: 16; V: TRBV20-1; size: many; J: TRBJ2-3; CDR3: CSAIVGRSVPRDTQYF